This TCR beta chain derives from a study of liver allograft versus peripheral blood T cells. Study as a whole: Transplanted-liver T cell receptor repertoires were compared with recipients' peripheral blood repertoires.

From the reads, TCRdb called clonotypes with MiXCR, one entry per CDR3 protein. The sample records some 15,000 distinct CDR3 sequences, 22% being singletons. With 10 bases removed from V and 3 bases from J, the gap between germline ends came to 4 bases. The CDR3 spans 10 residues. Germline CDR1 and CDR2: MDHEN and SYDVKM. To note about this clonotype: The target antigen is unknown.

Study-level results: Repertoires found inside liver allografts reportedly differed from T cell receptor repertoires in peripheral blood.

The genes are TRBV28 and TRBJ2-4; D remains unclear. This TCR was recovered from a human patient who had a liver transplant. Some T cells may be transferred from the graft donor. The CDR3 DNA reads TGTGCCACCGGCAAAAACATTCAGTACTTC. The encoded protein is CATGKNIQYF. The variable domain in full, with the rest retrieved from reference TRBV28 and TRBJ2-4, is DVKVTQSSRYLVKRTGEKVFLECVQDMDHENMFWYRQDPGLGLRLIYFSYDVKMKEKGDIPEGYSVSREKKERFSLILESASTNQTSMYLCATGKNIQYFGAGTRLSVL.